Each of the 3 T cell receptor beta chains below was sequenced from the same sample in a study of shared clonotypes between healthy human individuals. CD45RO-negative cells were positively selected for CCR7, leaving out terminally differentiated effector memory CD45RA+ cells. The data were produced by immunoSEQ multiplex PCR, yet TCRdb's version contains in-frame clones alone and is incomplete. Here the sample spans 2 million to 2.5 million clones, over 85% being singletons. What was sequenced was naive CD8+ T cells sorted from blood. These receptors were collected from a man younger than 35 in good health.

CDR3 amino acids: CASSATVGQGIDNEQFF. The DNA for the CDR3 is TGTGCCAGCAGCGCCACCGTAGGACAGGGTATCGACAATGAGCAGTTCTTC. V usage is TRBV7-3 and J usage is TRBJ2-1; 8 bases map to TRBD1. The J segment lost 5 bases and the V segment lost 5 bases, leaving 14 bases of the junction unmatched. The CDR3 covers 17 residues. CDR1 SGHTA and CDR2 FQGTGA come from the germline V gene.

This chain uses TRBV5-6 with TRBJ2-1; TRBD1 agrees at 8 bases. The CDR3 covers 16 residues. Germline assignment: CDR1 SGHDT and CDR2 YYEEEE. Germline trimming cut 4 bases from V and 3 bases from J; bases unmatched to any gene: 9. The CDR3 spells CASSARQGTYYNEQFF. In DNA, the CDR3 is TGTGCCAGCAGCGCTAGACAGGGGACCTACTACAATGAGCAGTTCTTC.

This rearrangement joins TRBV6-1 to TRBJ2-1; D may be TRBD1 (5 bases). CDR1 and CDR2 from the germline V gene are MNHNS and SASEGT. The CDR3 consists of 13 residues. V was shortened by 1 base and J by 9 bases, with 10 bases between the two germline ends. CDR3 nucleotides: TGTGCCAGCAGTGAAGGCCAGGGTATTGAGCAGTTCTTC. As protein: CASSEGQGIEQFF.